The clone carrying this T cell receptor beta chain was seen at least ten times. The target antigen is unknown. This specimen comes from a study of T-cell memory formation after mild COVID-19. For the study at large: TCR clusters were mostly confined to one donor each. Study conclusions and caveats: Confirmation of SARS-CoV-2 specificity was lacking for second-wave clones peaking day 37. Contracting CD8+ clones were enriched in EMRA, CD4+ mainly in CM and EM.

TCR alpha and TCR beta cDNA libraries with sample barcodes and UMIs came from 5'RACE using constant-segment primers. MiXCR was run by TCRdb on the 5' RACE reads, yielding one entry per CDR3 protein. This table holds 150,000 to 200,000 distinct CDR3 sequences, 16% found once. Per germline, CDR1 SGHRS and CDR2 YFSETQ. The CDR3 is 16 amino acids. V gave up 0 bases and J gave up 3 bases; unmatched junction bases: 6. J is TRBJ2-7 and V is TRBV5-1; the match to TRBD2 covers 10 bases. Sequencing was carried out using PBMCs or a T cell subset sorted from them (not recorded which). The sequence derives from an adult woman who had mild COVID-19 (a few samples of this study predate the infection). Cell type and time point are not known. The chain's CDR3 is CASSLGGTSAHYEQYF. The CDR3 nucleotides are TGCGCCAGCAGCTTGGGGGGGACTAGCGCCCACTACGAGCAGTACTTC.